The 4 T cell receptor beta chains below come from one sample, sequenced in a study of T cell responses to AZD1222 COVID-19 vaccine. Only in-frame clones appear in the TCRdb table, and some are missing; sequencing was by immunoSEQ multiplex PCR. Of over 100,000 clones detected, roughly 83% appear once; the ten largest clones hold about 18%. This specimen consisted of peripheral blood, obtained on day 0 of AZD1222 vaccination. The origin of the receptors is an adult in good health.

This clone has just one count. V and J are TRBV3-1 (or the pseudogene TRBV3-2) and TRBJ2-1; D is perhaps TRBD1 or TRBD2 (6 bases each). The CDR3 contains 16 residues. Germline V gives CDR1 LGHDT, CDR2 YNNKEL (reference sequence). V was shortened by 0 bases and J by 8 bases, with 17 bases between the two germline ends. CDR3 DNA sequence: TGTGCCAGCAGCCAAGAGTGGGTCGGGGGCGCCGATGAGCAGTTCTTC. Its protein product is CASSQEWVGGADEQFF.

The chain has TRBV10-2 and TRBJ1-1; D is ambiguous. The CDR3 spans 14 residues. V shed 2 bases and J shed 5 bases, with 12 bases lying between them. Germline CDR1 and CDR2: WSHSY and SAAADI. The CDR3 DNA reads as TGCGCCAGCAGTGAGCCCCTTCCCGGGACTGAAGCTTTCTTT. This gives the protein CASSEPLPGTEAFF.

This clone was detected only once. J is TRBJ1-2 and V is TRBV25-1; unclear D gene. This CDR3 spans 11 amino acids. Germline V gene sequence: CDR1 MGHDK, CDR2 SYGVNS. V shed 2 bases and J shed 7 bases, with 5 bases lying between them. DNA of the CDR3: TGTGCCAGCAGTGAAAGTATTGGCTACACCTTC. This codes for CASSESIGYTF.

The CDR3, as DNA: TGTGCCAGCAGCGTTGGGTGGCAGGCGAACACTGAAGCTTTCTTT. This encodes CASSVGWQANTEAFF. The J gene is TRBJ1-1, the V gene TRBV9; unclear D gene. The germline V gene has CDR1 SGDLS and CDR2 YYNGEE. The CDR3 extends over 15 amino acids. The V gene lost 2 bases and the J gene lost 1 base, with 12 bases spanning the gap.